This section outlines one T cell receptor beta chain sequence together with its context. What it binds is unknown. The sample comes from a study of cytomegalovirus exposure and HLA in healthy donors. Study context: Earlier sequencing of about 200 million T cells yielded 90 million to 140 million unique TCR beta sequences. Study-wide points: An observed cluster of highly shared sequence variants was recorded as a likely sequencing artifact. In a later analysis, a genetic analysis reported fewer productive-TCR N-insertions in an Asian-associated ancestry cluster than the cohort average. TCR beta V- and J-gene trimming, according to a later analysis, was linked to a missense DCLRE1C variant.

Amplification used 60 Vbeta primers and 13 Jbeta primers. Clones were sequenced by immunoSEQ multiplex PCR, and TCRdb holds only the in-frame ones, with some missing. The sample shows 190,000 or so clones, around 83% of them seen only once. Germline CDR1 is LNHDA and CDR2 is SQIVND (reference sequence). This CDR3 has 15 residues. V gave up 9 bases and J gave up 2 bases; unmatched junction bases: 11. Material for sequencing was PBMCs. This sequence was found in a middle-aged man in good health and CMV-seronegative. The chain carries TRBV19 and TRBJ1-2, with TRBD1 matching over 8 bases. The CDR3 coding sequence is TGTGCCAGCGGAGGGGGACAGGCGATAAACTATGGCTACACCTTC. It specifies CASGGGQAINYGYTF.